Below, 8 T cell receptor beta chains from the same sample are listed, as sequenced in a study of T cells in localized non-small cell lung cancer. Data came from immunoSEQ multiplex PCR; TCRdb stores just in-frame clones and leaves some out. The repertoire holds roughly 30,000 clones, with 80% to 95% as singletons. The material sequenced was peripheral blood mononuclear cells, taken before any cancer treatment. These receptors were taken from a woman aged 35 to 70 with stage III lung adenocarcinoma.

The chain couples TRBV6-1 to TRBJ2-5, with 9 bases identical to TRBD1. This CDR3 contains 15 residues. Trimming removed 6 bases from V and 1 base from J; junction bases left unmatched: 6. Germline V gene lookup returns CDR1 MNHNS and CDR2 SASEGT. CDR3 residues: CASSTGQGFQETQYF. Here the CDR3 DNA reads TGTGCCAGCAGCACAGGACAGGGGTTCCAAGAGACCCAGTACTTC.

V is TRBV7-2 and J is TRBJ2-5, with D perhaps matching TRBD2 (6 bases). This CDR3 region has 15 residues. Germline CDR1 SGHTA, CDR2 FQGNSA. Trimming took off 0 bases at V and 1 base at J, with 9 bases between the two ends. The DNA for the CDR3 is TGTGCCAGCAGCTTAGCCAGGACTACCCAAGAGACCCAGTACTTC. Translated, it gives CASSLARTTQETQYF. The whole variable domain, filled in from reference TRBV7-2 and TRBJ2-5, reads GAGVSQSPSNKVTEKGKDVELRCDPISGHTALYWYRQSLGQGLEFLIYFQGNSAPDKSGLPSDRFSAERTGGSVSTLTIQRTQQEDSAVYLCASSLARTTQETQYFGPGTRLLVL.

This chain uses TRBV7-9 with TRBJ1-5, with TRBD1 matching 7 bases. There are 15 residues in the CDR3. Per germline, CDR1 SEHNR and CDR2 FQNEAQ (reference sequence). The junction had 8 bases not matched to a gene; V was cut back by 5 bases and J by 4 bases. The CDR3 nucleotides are TGTGCCAGCAGCGCGGAAGGGGACAGTAATCAGCCCCAGCATTTT. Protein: CASSAEGDSNQPQHF.

The CDR3 region is CASSTGAGARGEQFF. CDR3 in DNA: TGTGCCAGCAGTACAGGGGCCGGCGCGCGGGGTGAGCAGTTCTTC. This rearrangement joins TRBV28 to TRBJ2-1; D possibly corresponds to TRBD1 (7 bases). Per germline, CDR1 MDHEN and CDR2 SYDVKM. The V end lost 5 bases, the J end lost 9 bases, and 20 bases lay between the germline ends. The CDR3 extends over 15 amino acids.

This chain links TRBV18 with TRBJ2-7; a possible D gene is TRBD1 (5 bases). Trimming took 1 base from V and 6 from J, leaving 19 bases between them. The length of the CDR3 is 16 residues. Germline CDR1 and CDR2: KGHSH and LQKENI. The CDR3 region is CASSPRKTPTTGEQYF. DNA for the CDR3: TGTGCCAGCTCACCACGGAAGACCCCAACTACAGGCGAGCAGTACTTC.

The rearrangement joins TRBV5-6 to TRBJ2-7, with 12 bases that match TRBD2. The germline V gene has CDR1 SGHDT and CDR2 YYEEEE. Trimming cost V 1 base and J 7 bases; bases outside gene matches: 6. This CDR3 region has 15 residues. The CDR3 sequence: CASSLRSSGRGEQYF. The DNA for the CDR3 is TGTGCCAGCAGCTTGAGGTCTAGCGGGAGGGGAGAGCAGTACTTC.

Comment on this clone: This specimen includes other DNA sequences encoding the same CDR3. This chain's CDR3 is CAWGTAYEQYF. CDR3 DNA sequence: TGTGCCTGGGGGACGGCCTACGAGCAGTACTTC. V is TRBV30 and J is TRBJ2-7; possibly TRBD1 or TRBD2 for D (5 bases each). The CDR3 is made up of 11 amino acids. V was pared by 5 bases and J by 2 bases, with 7 bases between. The germline CDR1 and CDR2 sequences are GTSNPN and SVGIG (reference sequence).

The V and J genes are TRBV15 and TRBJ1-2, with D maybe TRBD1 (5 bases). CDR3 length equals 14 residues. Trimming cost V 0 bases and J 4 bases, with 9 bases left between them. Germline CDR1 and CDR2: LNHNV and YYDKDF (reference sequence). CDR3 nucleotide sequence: TGTGCCACCAGCAGAGATCGGGGGTTCTATGGCTACACCTTC. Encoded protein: CATSRDRGFYGYTF.